A single sample gave rise to the 32 T cell receptor beta chains below, sequenced in a study of radiation and T cells in renal cell carcinoma. Sequencing was performed with immunoSEQ multiplex PCR; in TCRdb, only in-frame clones are kept and a portion is missing. The profile shows roughly 120,000 clones, roughly four fifths of them singletons. Specified time point: blood 2 weeks post-SBRT. The treatment: 15 Gy SBRT to primary tumor, nephrectomy 4 weeks later. The input for sequencing was blood, taken from a patient whose treatment included radiotherapy and nephrectomy. Receptors were obtained from a woman in her sixties or seventies with renal cell carcinoma.

The rearrangement uses TRBV4-1 and TRBJ2-1; D tentatively reads TRBD1 or TRBD2 (5 bases each). The CDR3 consists of 17 residues. Germline V gene lookup returns CDR1 MGHRA and CDR2 YSYEKL. The ends were cut back, 4 bases at V and 2 bases at J, with 18 bases in the middle. CDR3 in DNA: TGCGCCAGCAGCCGGGTCGGGACCCCCAACGCCTACAATGAGCAGTTCTTC. Residues: CASSRVGTPNAYNEQFF.

This rearrangement joins TRBV12-2 to TRBJ2-7; the D segment call TRBD1 is taken from the table without a DNA check. TRBV12-2 is listed as a pseudogene. The CDR3 extends over 16 amino acids. The CDR3 sequence: CASRLAFYRFSYEQYF. The CDR3 nucleotides read TGTGCAAGTCGCTTAGCGTTTTACAGGTTCTCCTACGAGCAGTACTTC.

The chain joins TRBV4-1 to TRBJ1-2; possible D gene TRBD1, 5 bases. Germline loops: CDR1 MGHRA, CDR2 YSYEKL. The CDR3 sequence is 15 residues long. V was pared by 5 bases and J by 5 bases, with 18 bases between. CDR3 sequence reads: CASSEVGAPIYGYTF. In DNA, the CDR3 is TGCGCCAGCAGCGAAGTTGGGGCACCCATATATGGCTACACCTTC.

The chain couples TRBV2 to TRBJ1-6; perhaps TRBD1 as D (5 bases). With 9 bases removed from V and 4 bases from J, the gap between germline ends came to 16 bases. Germline CDR1 SNHLY, CDR2 FYNNEI. CDR3 length: 15 amino acids. The CDR3 loop is CASAPGATYNSPLHF. The CDR3 region has the DNA TGTGCCAGTGCCCCCGGGGCCACGTATAATTCACCCCTCCACTTT.

This chain connects TRBV7-2 to TRBJ2-1, with D uncertain. CDR1 SGHTA and CDR2 FQGNSA come from the germline V gene. Trimming cost V 3 bases and J 0 bases, with 12 bases left between them. This CDR3 is built from 16 residues. CDR3 nucleotides: TGTGCCAGCAGCTTTACCTCGACGAGCTCCTACAATGAGCAGTTCTTC. It specifies CASSFTSTSSYNEQFF.

The chain joins TRBV9 to TRBJ1-4, with 10 positions matching TRBD1. The CDR3 runs to 14 residues. The V gene end was trimmed by 3 bases and the J gene end by 10 bases; junction bases not matched to a gene: 6. Germline values: CDR1 SGDLS, CDR2 YYNGEE. Here the CDR3 DNA reads TGTGCCAGCAGCGCCTTAGGACAGGGGGGAAAACTGTTTTTT. This encodes CASSALGQGGKLFF.

The chain joins TRBV11-2 to TRBJ2-6, with D possibly matching TRBD1 (6 bases). The ends were cut back, 3 bases at V and 4 bases at J, with 16 bases in the middle. The CDR3 length is 17 residues. Germline assignment: CDR1 SGHAT and CDR2 FQNNGV. CDR3 amino acids: CASSFQTGSGGANVLTF. The CDR3 DNA reads TGTGCCAGCAGCTTTCAGACAGGTTCGGGAGGGGCCAACGTCCTGACTTTC.

The chain links TRBV15 to TRBJ2-1; 9 bases are a match to TRBD2. Germline V gene lookup returns CDR1 LNHNV and CDR2 YYDKDF (reference sequence). This CDR3 has 16 amino acids. J was trimmed by 9 bases and V by 0 bases; bases with no gene match: 9. CDR3 in amino acids: CATSRDGVAGDGEQFF. The CDR3 DNA follows: TGTGCCACCAGCAGAGATGGGGTAGCGGGAGATGGTGAGCAGTTCTTC.

This clone was recorded once. The chain joins TRBV10-3 to TRBJ2-2; 7 bases map to TRBD1. V gave up 10 bases and J gave up 2 bases; unmatched junction bases: 7. Per the germline V gene, CDR1 is ENHRY and CDR2 is SYGVKD. This CDR3 spans 14 amino acids. The CDR3 sequence is CATNEGGNTGELFF. Here the CDR3 DNA reads TGTGCCACCAATGAAGGGGGCAACACCGGGGAGCTGTTTTTT.

A few counts support this clone. The genes are TRBV2 and TRBJ2-3; a weak D match, TRBD1 (6 bases). V dropped 1 base and J dropped 7 bases, with 15 bases sitting between them. This CDR3 has 15 amino acids. From germline, CDR1 is SNHLY and CDR2 FYNNEI. The CDR3, as DNA: TGTGCCAGCAGTGAAGATCTTAGTCAGGGGTATACGCAGTATTTT. Protein: CASSEDLSQGYTQYF. Variable domain in full (rest from reference TRBV2 and TRBJ2-3): EPEVTQTPSHQVTQMGQEVILRCVPISNHLYFYWYRQILGQKVEFLVSFYNNEISEKSEIFDDQFSVERPDGSNFTLKIRSTKLEDSAMYFCASSEDLSQGYTQYFGPGTRLTVL.

This clone showed up just a few times. The J gene is TRBJ1-2, the V gene TRBV5-1; perhaps TRBD1 as D (5 bases). CDR3 size: 12 residues. Germline CDR1 and CDR2: SGHRS and YFSETQ. V lost 4 bases and J 4 bases, leaving 8 bases between the germline ends. This CDR3 reads CASSGDSYGYTF. CDR3 nucleotide sequence: TGCGCCAGCAGCGGTGACAGCTATGGCTACACCTTC.

The chain employs TRBV6-6 and TRBJ1-1, with TRBD1 matching 7 bases. This CDR3 region has 16 residues. The V gene's germline CDR1 is MNHNY and CDR2 SVGAGI (reference sequence). Unmatched junction bases numbered 7, after V lost 3 bases and J lost 0 bases. CDR3 nucleotide sequence: TGTGCCAGCAGTTATCCGAGCGACAGGGTGAACACTGAAGCTTTCTTT. It yields the protein CASSYPSDRVNTEAFF.

This chain connects TRBV18 to TRBJ1-2; D unresolved. The V and J ends lost 2 bases and 3 bases respectively, with 4 bases between them. Germline CDR1 reads KGHSH; CDR2 reads LQKENI. This CDR3 contains 12 residues. The CDR3 coding sequence is TGTGCCAGCTCACCAACAGACTATGGCTACACCTTC. It yields the protein CASSPTDYGYTF.

The rearrangement links TRBV6-6 to TRBJ2-5; 7 bases match TRBD1. Trimming removed 6 bases from V and 5 bases from J; junction bases left unmatched: 6. Germline V CDR1 and CDR2: MNHNY, SVGAGI (reference sequence). The CDR3 runs to 13 residues. For the CDR3, the DNA is TGTGCCAGCAGACGGACAGGCATGGAGACCCAGTACTTC. Encoded protein: CASRRTGMETQYF.

V gene TRBV5-1 combines with J gene TRBJ2-3; D ambiguous. The germline V gene has CDR1 SGHRS and CDR2 YFSETQ. This CDR3 comprises 12 residues. V was clipped by 5 bases and J by 4 bases, with 8 bases between them. CDR3 DNA: TGCGCCAGCAGGATTGCGGCAGATACGCAGTATTTT. This codes for CASRIAADTQYF.

The table lists this clone with a few counts. V usage is TRBV9 and J usage is TRBJ1-2; no clear D gene. CDR1 is SGDLS and CDR2 is YYNGEE in the germline V gene. CDR3 length: 15 amino acids. V lost 0 bases and J 4 bases, leaving 13 bases between the germline ends. Written as DNA, the CDR3 is TGTGCCAGCAGCGTAGGCGAACAGACGCTCTATGGCTACACCTTC. Amino acids: CASSVGEQTLYGYTF.

The chain has TRBV5-5 and TRBJ1-3; 10 bases line up with TRBD1. The CDR3 length is 15 residues. J was trimmed by 6 bases and V by 4 bases; bases with no gene match: 7. CDR1 and CDR2 (germline): SGHKS, YYEKEE (reference sequence). This CDR3 is CASSPVTGGPNTIYF. The CDR3 DNA reads TGTGCCAGCAGCCCAGTGACAGGGGGCCCAAACACCATATATTTT.

This clone appeared once. The V gene is TRBV19, the J gene TRBJ1-1; D is unresolved. Germline V gene lookup returns CDR1 LNHDA and CDR2 SQIVND (reference sequence). V lost 2 bases and J 1 base, leaving 8 bases between the germline ends. This CDR3 comprises 14 residues. Here the CDR3 DNA reads TGTGCCAGTAGTATACCCGCCTCGAACACTGAAGCTTTCTTT. Translating gives CASSIPASNTEAFF.

The chain uses TRBV12-5 and TRBJ2-1, with a possible D match to TRBD2 (6 bases). The CDR3 contains 17 residues. Per germline, CDR1 LGHNT and CDR2 FRNRAP. V gave up 5 bases and J gave up 5 bases, with 22 bases separating them. The CDR3 DNA reads as TGTGCTAGTGGTGCGAGCGGCACTTTGGGAGGAGACAATGAGCAGTTCTTC. Encoded protein: CASGASGTLGGDNEQFF.

The V and J genes are TRBV6-5 and TRBJ2-6; D is tentatively TRBD1 or TRBD2 (6 bases each). Germline V gives CDR1 MNHEY, CDR2 SVGAGI. V was trimmed by 6 bases and J by 6 bases, leaving 15 bases between them. There are 15 residues in the CDR3. The CDR3 loop reads CASRPQGLLANVLTF. In nucleotides, the CDR3 is TGTGCCAGCAGACCACAGGGACTTTTGGCCAACGTCCTGACTTTC.

This chain joins TRBV5-4 and TRBJ2-2, with TRBD1 matching over 11 bases. The germline CDR1 and CDR2 sequences are SGHNT and YYREEE (reference sequence). The CDR3 extends over 17 amino acids. Trimming cost V 4 bases and J 8 bases; bases outside gene matches: 13. The DNA of the CDR3 is TGTGCCAGCAGCCCCGGACCGGGACAGGGGGGTAGAGGGGAGCTGTTTTTT. It translates to CASSPGPGQGGRGELFF. Full variable domain (missing parts from reference TRBV5-4 and TRBJ2-2): ETGVTQSPTHLIKTRGQQVTLRCSSQSGHNTVSWYQQALGQGPQFIFQYYREEENGRGNFPPRFSGLQFPNYSSELNVNALELDDSALYLCASSPGPGQGGRGELFFGEGSRLTVL.

This clone was detected a few times. The genes are TRBV19 and TRBJ1-2; the match to TRBD1 covers 7 bases. The CDR3 length is 14 residues. The V gene's germline CDR1 is LNHDA and CDR2 SQIVND (reference sequence). J was trimmed by 2 bases and V by 6 bases; bases with no gene match: 6. CDR3 loop: CASRSGQTNYGYTF. The CDR3 nucleotides read TGTGCCAGTAGATCGGGACAGACAAACTATGGCTACACCTTC.

DNA for the CDR3: TGTGCCAGCAGTTTAACGGGGCTACCGCCTAACGAGCAGTACTTC. Protein: CASSLTGLPPNEQYF. The chain recombines TRBV27 with TRBJ2-7, with D perhaps TRBD1 or TRBD2 (5 bases each). The CDR3 is 15 residues long. Germline values: CDR1 MNHEY, CDR2 SMNVEV (reference sequence). V lost 2 bases to trimming and J lost 5 bases, with 16 bases between them.

This sequence joins TRBV6-6 and TRBJ2-7; no definite D call. The V and J ends lost 6 bases and 3 bases respectively, with 15 bases between them. The germline CDR1 and CDR2 sequences are MNHNY and SVGAGI (reference sequence). The CDR3 sequence is 14 residues long. This CDR3 is CASSPLGEGYEQYF. The CDR3 DNA is TGTGCCAGCAGCCCCCTAGGTGAAGGCTACGAGCAGTACTTC.

This sequence joins TRBV25-1 and TRBJ1-1, with 9 bases identical to TRBD1. The CDR3 extends over 15 amino acids. V was pared by 9 bases and J by 3 bases, with 11 bases of the junction left unmatched. Germline assignment: CDR1 MGHDK and CDR2 SYGVNS. CDR3 protein: CARGDRDRDDTEAFF. CDR3 coding DNA: TGTGCCAGAGGGGACCGGGACAGGGACGACACTGAAGCTTTCTTT.

The chain uses TRBV5-1 and TRBJ1-3; TRBD1 matches at 7 bases. The J segment lost 3 bases and the V segment lost 3 bases, leaving 3 bases of the junction unmatched. The CDR3 extends over 14 amino acids. CDR1 and CDR2 (germline): SGHRS, YFSETQ. The CDR3 region is CASSSGTDGNTIYF. DNA for the CDR3: TGCGCCAGCAGCTCTGGGACAGATGGAAACACCATATATTTT.

This clone was recorded once. The chain employs TRBV5-1 and TRBJ1-2, with D unclear. Germline CDR1 and CDR2: SGHRS and YFSETQ. The CDR3 is 14 residues long. Deletions cut 4 bases from V and 4 bases from J, with 14 bases between. CDR3 loop: CASSPSSSGYGYTF. Here the CDR3 DNA reads TGCGCCAGCAGCCCCTCTAGCAGCGGCTATGGCTACACCTTC.

This chain links TRBV2 with TRBJ1-1, with D possibly being TRBD1 (5 bases). V lost 7 bases and J 0 bases, leaving 12 bases between the germline ends. Germline assignment: CDR1 SNHLY and CDR2 FYNNEI. The CDR3 has 14 amino acids. CDR3 sequence reads: CASKARGLNTEAFF. As DNA, the CDR3 is TGTGCCAGCAAGGCCCGGGGCTTGAACACTGAAGCTTTCTTT.

The V and J genes are TRBV10-3 and TRBJ1-2; unclear D gene. The germline V and J ends were trimmed by 5 bases and 7 bases, with 23 bases remaining between them. From germline, CDR1 is ENHRY and CDR2 SYGVKD. This CDR3 has 16 residues. CDR3 in amino acids: CAISPTDRAQGSGYTF. The CDR3 DNA follows: TGTGCCATCAGTCCTACCGATCGAGCACAAGGGAGTGGCTACACCTTC.

About this clone itself: Other nucleotide sequences in the sample specify the same CDR3. The chain links TRBV5-6 to TRBJ2-1; 11 nucleotides line up with TRBD2. The CDR3 has 15 amino acids. Germline assignment: CDR1 SGHDT and CDR2 YYEEEE. Trimming took 2 bases from V and 7 from J; bases not matched to a gene: 5. The CDR3: CASSLGLAGGNEQFF. The CDR3 DNA reads as TGTGCCAGCAGCTTAGGACTAGCGGGTGGGAATGAGCAGTTCTTC. The full variable domain, completed using reference TRBV5-6 and TRBJ2-1, is DAGVTQSPTHLIKTRGQQVTLRCSPKSGHDTVSWYQQALGQGPQFIFQYYEEEERQRGNFPDRFSGHQFPNYSSELNVNALLLGDSALYLCASSLGLAGGNEQFFGPGTRLTVL.

This chain links TRBV7-6 with TRBJ2-7; perhaps D is TRBD1 or TRBD2 (6 bases each). Germline values: CDR1 SGHVS, CDR2 FNYEAQ. This CDR3 has 14 residues. Trimming removed 5 bases at V and 3 bases at J, with 14 bases between. Written as DNA, the CDR3 is TGTGCCAGCAGCCCGAGGGGGGTAAGCTACGAGCAGTACTTC. Translated, it gives CASSPRGVSYEQYF.

The chain is built from TRBV5-4 and TRBJ1-1; D unclear. The CDR3 loop spans 13 amino acids. Trimming pared 3 bases from V and 4 bases from J, leaving 10 bases between. Germline assignment: CDR1 SGHNT and CDR2 YYREEE (reference sequence). CDR3 residues: CASSSTVPTEAFF. The DNA for the CDR3 is TGTGCCAGCAGCTCGACGGTCCCCACTGAAGCTTTCTTT.